The 14 T cell receptor beta chains reported below all come from one sample, sequenced in a study of naive and memory T cell subsets. For blood and skin samples, reverse transcription used TCR alpha and beta constant primers. TCRdb recomputed calls from the UMI-ligation and nested PCR reads with MiXCR, one row per CDR3 protein. The profile shows over 15,000 distinct CDR3 sequences, about a tenth of them singletons. Treatment of the sample: skin biopsy from PPD injection site in Mantoux-positive individual. Cells were not sorted; total RNA input targeted roughly 1 to 1,100 ng. Sample: skin, taken from a tuberculin skin test site. All receptors derive from an adult in good health.

This clonotype was observed at least ten times. The V call is TRBV5-6, the J call TRBJ1-5; D remains unclear. CDR1 is SGHDT and CDR2 is YYEEEE in the germline V gene. Trimming left V 2 bases short and J 4 bases short, with 13 bases between. The CDR3 length is 15 residues. This chain's CDR3 is CASSFGRAVNQPQHF. Written as DNA, the CDR3 is TGTGCCAGCAGCTTCGGGAGGGCTGTTAATCAGCCCCAGCATTTT.

The sample holds many counts of this clonotype. The chain links TRBV7-6 to TRBJ2-7, with 9 bases matching TRBD2. The CDR3 contains 16 residues. V trimming: 5 bases; J trimming: 6 bases; junction bases outside the gene matches: 14. Germline V gives CDR1 SGHVS, CDR2 FNYEAQ. CDR3 residues: CASSKSFSGSNSEQYF. For the CDR3, the DNA is TGTGCCAGCAGCAAGTCCTTTAGCGGGAGTAACTCCGAGCAGTACTTC.

This chain uses TRBV5-4 with TRBJ1-6, with TRBD1 identical over 9 bases. The length of the CDR3 is 14 residues. Germline values: CDR1 SGHNT, CDR2 YYREEE (reference sequence). V shed 1 base and J 11 bases; nucleotides not matched to a gene: 4. This CDR3 is CASSLTGGSTPLHF. CDR3 DNA sequence: TGTGCCAGCAGCTTGACAGGGGGCTCGACACCCCTCCACTTT. Full variable domain (outside the CDR3, taken from reference TRBV5-4 and TRBJ1-6): ETGVTQSPTHLIKTRGQQVTLRCSSQSGHNTVSWYQQALGQGPQFIFQYYREEENGRGNFPPRFSGLQFPNYSSELNVNALELDDSALYLCASSLTGGSTPLHFGNGTRLTVT.

This clonotype was picked up many times. This chain links TRBV28 with TRBJ2-2, with 8 nucleotides matching TRBD2. The CDR3 runs to 15 residues. Germline V gene sequence: CDR1 MDHEN, CDR2 SYDVKM. V was clipped by 6 bases and J by 5 bases; unmatched bases: 8. The CDR3 DNA sequence: TGTGCCAGCAGACCCGGGACTAGGGGAACCGGGGAGCTGTTTTTT. Translating gives CASRPGTRGTGELFF.

The chain couples TRBV5-4 to TRBJ2-1; TRBD2 agrees at 13 bases. CDR3 length equals 15 residues. Per the germline V gene, CDR1 is SGHNT and CDR2 is YYREEE (reference sequence). Trimming took 4 bases from V and 9 from J; bases not matched to a gene: 7. The CDR3 DNA reads TGTGCCAGCAGCGTAGGACTAGCGGGAGTCTCTGAGCAGTTCTTC. Translated, it gives CASSVGLAGVSEQFF.

This clonotype is labeled medium-sized. The chain has TRBV29-1 and TRBJ2-3; possibly TRBD2 for D (5 bases). Germline values: CDR1 SQVTM, CDR2 ANQGSEA. The CDR3 sequence is 15 residues long. The V end lost 7 bases, the J end lost 0 bases, and 17 bases lay between the germline ends. The DNA for the CDR3 is TGCAGCGCACATTCGGACTGGGCTAGCACAGATACGCAGTATTTT. It encodes CSAHSDWASTDTQYF.

This clonotype is classed as medium-sized (0.01 to 0.1%). The V call is TRBV5-1, the J call TRBJ2-6; 11 positions match TRBD1. The CDR3 contains 17 residues. The germline gives CDR1 SGHRS, CDR2 YFSETQ. Germline trimming cut 3 bases from V and 0 bases from J; bases unmatched to any gene: 2. The CDR3 reads CASSSGTGGSGANVLTF. The CDR3 DNA sequence: TGCGCCAGCAGCTCTGGGACAGGGGGCTCTGGGGCCAACGTCCTGACTTTC. The full variable domain, its missing parts supplied by reference TRBV5-1 and TRBJ2-6, is KAGVTQTPRYLIKTRGQQVTLSCSPISGHRSVSWYQQTPGQGLQFLFEYFSETQRNKGNFPGRFSGRQFSNSRSEMNVSTLELGDSALYLCASSSGTGGSGANVLTFGAGSRLTVL.

There are a few counts of this clonotype. CDR3: CASARGRGNTEAFF. CDR3 DNA: TGTGCCAGCGCTCGCGGGAGGGGGAACACTGAAGCTTTCTTT. The chain recombines TRBV27 with TRBJ1-1, with a weak D call TRBD1 (5 bases). CDR1 MNHEY and CDR2 SMNVEV come from the germline V gene (reference sequence). V lost 8 bases, J lost 1 base, and 14 bases lay in between. The length of the CDR3 is 14 residues.

This clonotype was counted only a few times. The V call is TRBV12-3 or TRBV12-4, the J call TRBJ2-5, with 7 bases that match TRBD1. CDR3 length: 13 amino acids. J gave up 1 base and V 7 bases, and 3 bases lay outside the gene matches. This CDR3 reads CASTRDSQETQYF. The DNA of the CDR3 is TGTGCCAGCACCCGGGACAGCCAAGAGACCCAGTACTTC.

This clonotype has at least ten counts. The V and J genes are TRBV27 and TRBJ1-1; D unclear. V dropped 0 bases and J dropped 4 bases, with 9 bases sitting between them. This CDR3 has 14 residues. Germline lookup yields CDR1 MNHEY and CDR2 SMNVEV (reference sequence). The CDR3 DNA sequence: TGTGCCAGCAGTTTATCATACAGATTCACTGAAGCTTTCTTT. Its protein product is CASSLSYRFTEAFF.

This clonotype was counted many times. The chain has TRBV20-1 and TRBJ2-2, with D unclear. The germline V gene encodes CDR1 DFQATT and CDR2 SNEGSKA (reference sequence). The CDR3 contains 14 residues. V lost 3 bases to trimming and J lost 5 bases, with 13 bases between them. The CDR3 region is CSASNSWGTGELFF. In DNA form, the CDR3 reads TGCAGTGCTAGTAATTCGTGGGGTACCGGGGAGCTGTTTTTT.

The rearrangement uses TRBV6-1 and TRBJ1-2; 10 nucleotides line up with TRBD1. This CDR3 spans 13 amino acids. J lost 13 bases, V lost 5 bases, and 10 bases had no gene match. The germline gives CDR1 MNHNS, CDR2 SASEGT. CDR3 bases: TGTGCCAGCAGTAGCCGGGACAGGGGTACGGGCACCTTC. Translated: CASSSRDRGTGTF.

This clonotype is medium-sized within its sample. The rearrangement links TRBV7-2 to TRBJ2-7; D remains unclear. CDR1 and CDR2 (germline): SGHTA, FQGNSA. V lost 3 bases, J lost 2 bases, and 14 bases lay in between. The CDR3 totals 15 residues. The CDR3 DNA reads as TGTGCCAGCAGCTTCGGCGGCATAAAGGCCTACGAGCAGTACTTC. Amino acids: CASSFGGIKAYEQYF.

This clonotype rates as medium-sized. The V gene is TRBV6-6, the J gene TRBJ2-6, with D uncertain. Trimming took 2 bases from V and 12 from J, leaving 14 bases between them. The CDR3 runs 14 residues. CDR1 and CDR2 (germline): MNHNY, SVGAGI (reference sequence). The CDR3: CASSYDRRAGVLTF. CDR3 sequence (DNA): TGTGCCAGCAGTTACGACCGTAGGGCAGGCGTCCTGACTTTC.